This TCR beta chain emerged from a study of identical twins. TCRdb recomputed calls from the 5' RACE reads with MiXCR, one row per CDR3 protein. This table has 220,000 or so distinct CDR3 sequences, around 6.6% appearing once. CDR1 is SGHTA and CDR2 is FQGNSA in the germline V gene. The CDR3 covers 17 residues. Trimming stripped 3 bases from V and 7 bases from J, with 22 bases between. The sample also formed part of further work on yellow fever vaccine responses in identical twins.

The chain carries TRBV7-2 and TRBJ2-1, with D perhaps matching TRBD1 (7 bases). Sequencing input: memory (CD45RO+) T cells sorted from blood. The sequence was obtained from a woman aged 18 to 35 in good health. The CDR3 nucleotides are TGTGCCAGCAGCTTGGGACTCCAGGGGGGCATAATGAATGAGCAGTTCTTC. Translating gives CASSLGLQGGIMNEQFF.